Following are 6 T cell receptor beta chains from one sample sequenced in a study of T cell responses to AZD1222 COVID-19 vaccine. Only in-frame clones appear in the TCRdb table, and some are missing; sequencing was by immunoSEQ multiplex PCR. The table includes 52,000 or so clones, approximately 85% detected once. Sequencing was performed on peripheral blood, taken on day 0 of MenACWY control vaccination. Receptors were obtained from an adult in good health.

CDR3 bases: TGCAGCGTTGAAGAGGGAAGCGCTGGCTACACCTTC. Translation gives CSVEEGSAGYTF. This chain joins TRBV29-1 and TRBJ1-2; D gene uncertain. The germline V gene encodes CDR1 SQVTM and CDR2 ANQGSEA. The CDR3 extends over 12 amino acids. Trimming left V 0 bases short and J 7 bases short, with 9 bases between.

This chain links TRBV4-3 with TRBJ2-1; D is tentatively TRBD1 or TRBD2 (6 bases each). Between the trimmed V and J ends, which lost 0 bases and 6 bases, there was a span of 21 bases. The CDR3 consists of 18 residues. Germline V gene sequence: CDR1 LGHNA, CDR2 YSLEER. CDR3 region: CASSQEGSGHRASNEQFF. The DNA for the CDR3 is TGCGCCAGCAGCCAAGAAGGTAGCGGTCACAGGGCCTCCAATGAGCAGTTCTTC.

The chain has TRBV5-6 and TRBJ2-3, with a tentative D call TRBD1 (5 bases). CDR1 SGHDT and CDR2 YYEEEE come from the germline V gene. This CDR3 has 15 amino acids. V lost 0 bases and J 9 bases, leaving 17 bases between the germline ends. The CDR3 region is CASSLVQGAGWTQYF. The CDR3 DNA reads as TGTGCCAGCAGCTTGGTTCAGGGTGCTGGGTGGACGCAGTATTTT.

This clone was picked up a small number of times. The chain carries TRBV11-2 and TRBJ2-7; perhaps D is TRBD1 or TRBD2 (5 bases each). The CDR3 consists of 15 residues. Germline CDR1 SGHAT, CDR2 FQNNGV. V lost 4 bases, J lost 3 bases, and 16 bases lay in between. CDR3 protein: CASSSNSGRIYEQYF. The CDR3 region has the DNA TGTGCCAGCAGCTCGAATTCAGGGAGAATCTACGAGCAGTACTTC.

This chain joins TRBV30 and TRBJ2-5, with 7 bases matching TRBD2. Trimming took 2 bases from V and 5 from J; bases not matched to a gene: 5. CDR3 length equals 13 residues. CDR1 and CDR2 from the germline V gene are GTSNPN and SVGIG (reference sequence). For the CDR3, the DNA is TGTGCCTGGAGTCAGGGAGGGTTGGAGACCCAGTACTTC. This gives the protein CAWSQGGLETQYF.

The V and J genes are TRBV19 and TRBJ1-1; 7 bases align to TRBD1. J lost 1 base, V lost 11 bases, and 7 bases had no gene match. Germline V gene sequence: CDR1 LNHDA, CDR2 SQIVND (reference sequence). The CDR3 spans 13 residues. CDR3 sequence: CAAWTGENTEAFF. The DNA of the CDR3 is TGTGCCGCCTGGACAGGAGAGAACACTGAAGCTTTCTTT.